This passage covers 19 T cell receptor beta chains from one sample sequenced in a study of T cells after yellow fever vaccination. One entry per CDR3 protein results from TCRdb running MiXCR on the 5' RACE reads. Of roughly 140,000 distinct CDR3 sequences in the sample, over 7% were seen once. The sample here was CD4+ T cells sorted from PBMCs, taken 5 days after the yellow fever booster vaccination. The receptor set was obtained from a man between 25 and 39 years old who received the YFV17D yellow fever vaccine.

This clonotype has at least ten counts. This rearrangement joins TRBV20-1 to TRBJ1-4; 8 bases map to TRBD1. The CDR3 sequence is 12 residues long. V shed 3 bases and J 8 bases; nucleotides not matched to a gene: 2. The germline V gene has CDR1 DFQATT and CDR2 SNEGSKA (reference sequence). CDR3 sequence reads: CSARRTGEKLFF. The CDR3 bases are TGCAGTGCTAGGAGGACAGGGGAAAAACTGTTTTTT.

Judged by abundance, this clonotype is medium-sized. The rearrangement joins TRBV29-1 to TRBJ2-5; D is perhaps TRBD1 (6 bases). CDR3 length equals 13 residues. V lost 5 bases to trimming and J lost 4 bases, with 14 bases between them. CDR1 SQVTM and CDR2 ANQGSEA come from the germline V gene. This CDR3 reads CSVRPGVGETQYF. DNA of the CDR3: TGCAGCGTTCGACCAGGGGTGGGAGAGACCCAGTACTTC.

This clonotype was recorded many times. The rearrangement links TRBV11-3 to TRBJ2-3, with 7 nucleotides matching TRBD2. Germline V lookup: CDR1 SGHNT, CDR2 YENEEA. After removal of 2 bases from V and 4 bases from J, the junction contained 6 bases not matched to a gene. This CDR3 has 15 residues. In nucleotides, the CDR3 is TGTGCCAGCAGCTTATCTTCGACTAGCTCAGATACGCAGTATTTT. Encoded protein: CASSLSSTSSDTQYF. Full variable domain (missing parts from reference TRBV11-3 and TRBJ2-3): EAGVVQSPRYKIIEKKQPVAFWCNPISGHNTLYWYLQNLGQGPELLIRYENEEAVDDSQLPKDRFSAERLKGVDSTLKIQPAELGDSAVYLCASSLSSTSSDTQYFGPGTRLTVL.

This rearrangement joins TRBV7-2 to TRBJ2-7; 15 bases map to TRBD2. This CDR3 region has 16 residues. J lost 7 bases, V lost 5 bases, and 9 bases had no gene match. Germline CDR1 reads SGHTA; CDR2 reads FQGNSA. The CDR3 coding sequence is TGTGCCAGCAGCCCACAGGGACTAGCGGGAGGTAGGGAGCAGTACTTC. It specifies CASSPQGLAGGREQYF.

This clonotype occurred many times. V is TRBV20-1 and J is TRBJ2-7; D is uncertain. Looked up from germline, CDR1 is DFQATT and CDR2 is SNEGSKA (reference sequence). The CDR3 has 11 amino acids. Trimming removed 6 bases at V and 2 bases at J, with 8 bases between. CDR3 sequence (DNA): TGCAGTGCCAGCGCAGCCTACGAGCAGTACTTC. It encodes CSASAAYEQYF.

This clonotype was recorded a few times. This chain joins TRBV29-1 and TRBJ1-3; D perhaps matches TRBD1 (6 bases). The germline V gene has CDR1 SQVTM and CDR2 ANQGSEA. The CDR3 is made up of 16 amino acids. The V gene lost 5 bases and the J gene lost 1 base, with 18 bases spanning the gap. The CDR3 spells CSVNRETGSSGNTIYF. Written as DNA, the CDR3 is TGCAGCGTTAATCGCGAGACAGGATCATCTGGAAACACCATATATTTT.

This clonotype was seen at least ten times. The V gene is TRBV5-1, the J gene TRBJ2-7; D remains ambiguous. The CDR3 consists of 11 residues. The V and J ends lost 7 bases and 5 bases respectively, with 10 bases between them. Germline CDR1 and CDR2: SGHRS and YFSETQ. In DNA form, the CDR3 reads TGCGCCAGCTCCTCGGGCAACGAGCAGTACTTC. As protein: CASSSGNEQYF.

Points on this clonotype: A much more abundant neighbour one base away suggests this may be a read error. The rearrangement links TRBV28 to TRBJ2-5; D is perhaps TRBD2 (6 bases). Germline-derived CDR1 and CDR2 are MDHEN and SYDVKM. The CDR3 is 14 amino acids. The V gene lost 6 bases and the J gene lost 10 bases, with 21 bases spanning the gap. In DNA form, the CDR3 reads TGTGCCAGCAGGGTAGCGTCGCCCGACGGGGGCCAGTACTTC. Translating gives CASRVASPDGGQYF.

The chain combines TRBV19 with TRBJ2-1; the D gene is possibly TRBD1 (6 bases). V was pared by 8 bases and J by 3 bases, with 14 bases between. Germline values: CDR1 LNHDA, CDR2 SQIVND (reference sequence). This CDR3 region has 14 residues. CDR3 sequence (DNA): TGTGCCAGTGGTTTTACAGGGAGCTACAATGAGCAGTTCTTC. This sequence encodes CASGFTGSYNEQFF.

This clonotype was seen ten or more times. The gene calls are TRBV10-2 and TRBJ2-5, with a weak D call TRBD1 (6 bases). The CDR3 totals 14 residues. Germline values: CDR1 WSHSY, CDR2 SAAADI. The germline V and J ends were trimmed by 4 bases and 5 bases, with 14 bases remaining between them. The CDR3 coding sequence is TGCGCCAGCAGTGCCACAGGGATGAGGGAGACCCAGTACTTC. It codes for CASSATGMRETQYF.

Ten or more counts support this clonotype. The CDR3: CASRRDSALYF. CDR3 in DNA: TGCGCCAGCCGCCGGGACTCAGCTCTGTACTTC. This rearrangement joins TRBV10-2 to TRBJ2-7, with D tentatively TRBD2 (6 bases). The CDR3 is 11 residues long. Trimming cost V 8 bases and J 12 bases, with 17 bases left between them. Germline V gene lookup returns CDR1 WSHSY and CDR2 SAAADI.

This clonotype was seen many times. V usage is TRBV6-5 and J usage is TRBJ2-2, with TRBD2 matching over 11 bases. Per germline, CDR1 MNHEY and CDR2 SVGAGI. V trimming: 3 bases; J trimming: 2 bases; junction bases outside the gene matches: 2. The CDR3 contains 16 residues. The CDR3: CASSYRLAGNTGELFF. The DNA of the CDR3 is TGTGCCAGCAGTTATAGACTAGCGGGAAACACCGGGGAGCTGTTTTTT.

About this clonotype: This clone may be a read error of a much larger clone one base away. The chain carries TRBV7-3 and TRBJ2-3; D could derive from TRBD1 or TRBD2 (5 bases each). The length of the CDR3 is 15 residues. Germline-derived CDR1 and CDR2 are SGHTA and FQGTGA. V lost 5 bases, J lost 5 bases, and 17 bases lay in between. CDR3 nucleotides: TGTGCCAGCAGCAAAGAGGGGAAAGGCAGAGATACGCAGTATTTT. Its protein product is CASSKEGKGRDTQYF.

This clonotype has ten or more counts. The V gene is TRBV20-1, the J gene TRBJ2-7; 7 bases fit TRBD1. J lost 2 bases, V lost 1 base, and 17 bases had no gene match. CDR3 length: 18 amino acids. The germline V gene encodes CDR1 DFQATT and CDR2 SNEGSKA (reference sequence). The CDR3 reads CSARGDSRLLAVAYEQYF. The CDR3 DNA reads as TGCAGTGCTAGAGGGGACAGCCGGTTGCTAGCAGTCGCCTACGAGCAGTACTTC.

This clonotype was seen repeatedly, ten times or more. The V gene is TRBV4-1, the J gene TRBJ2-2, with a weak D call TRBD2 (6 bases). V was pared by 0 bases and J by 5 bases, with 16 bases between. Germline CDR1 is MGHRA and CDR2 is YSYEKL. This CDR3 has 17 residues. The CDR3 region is CASSQEGLGGWTGELFF. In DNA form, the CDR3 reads TGCGCCAGCAGCCAAGAAGGGCTGGGGGGATGGACCGGGGAGCTGTTTTTT.

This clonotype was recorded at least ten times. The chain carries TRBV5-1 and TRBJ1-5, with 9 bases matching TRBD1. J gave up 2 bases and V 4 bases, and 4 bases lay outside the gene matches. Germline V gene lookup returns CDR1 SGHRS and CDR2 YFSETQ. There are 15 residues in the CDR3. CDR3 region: CASSAGTGRNQPQHF. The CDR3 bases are TGCGCCAGCAGCGCGGGGACAGGGCGCAATCAGCCCCAGCATTTT.

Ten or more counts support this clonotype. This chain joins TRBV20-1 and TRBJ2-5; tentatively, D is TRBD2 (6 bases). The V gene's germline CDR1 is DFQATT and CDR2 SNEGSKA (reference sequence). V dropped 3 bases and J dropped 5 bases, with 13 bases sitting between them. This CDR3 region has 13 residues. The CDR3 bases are TGCAGTGCTAGGGGGAGGTCCATCGAGACCCAGTACTTC. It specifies CSARGRSIETQYF.

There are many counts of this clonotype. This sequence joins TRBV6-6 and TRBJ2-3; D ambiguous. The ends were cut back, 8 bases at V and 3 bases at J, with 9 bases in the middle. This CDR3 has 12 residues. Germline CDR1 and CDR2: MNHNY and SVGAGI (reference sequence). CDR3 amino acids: CASSRATDTQYF. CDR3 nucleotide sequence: TGTGCCAGCTCAAGGGCGACAGATACGCAGTATTTT.

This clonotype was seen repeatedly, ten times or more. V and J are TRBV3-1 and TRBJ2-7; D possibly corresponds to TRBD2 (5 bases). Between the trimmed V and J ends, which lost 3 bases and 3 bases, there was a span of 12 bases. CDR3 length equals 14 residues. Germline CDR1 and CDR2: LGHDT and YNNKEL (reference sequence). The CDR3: CASSHANGNYEQYF. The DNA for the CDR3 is TGTGCCAGCAGCCATGCCAACGGGAACTACGAGCAGTACTTC.